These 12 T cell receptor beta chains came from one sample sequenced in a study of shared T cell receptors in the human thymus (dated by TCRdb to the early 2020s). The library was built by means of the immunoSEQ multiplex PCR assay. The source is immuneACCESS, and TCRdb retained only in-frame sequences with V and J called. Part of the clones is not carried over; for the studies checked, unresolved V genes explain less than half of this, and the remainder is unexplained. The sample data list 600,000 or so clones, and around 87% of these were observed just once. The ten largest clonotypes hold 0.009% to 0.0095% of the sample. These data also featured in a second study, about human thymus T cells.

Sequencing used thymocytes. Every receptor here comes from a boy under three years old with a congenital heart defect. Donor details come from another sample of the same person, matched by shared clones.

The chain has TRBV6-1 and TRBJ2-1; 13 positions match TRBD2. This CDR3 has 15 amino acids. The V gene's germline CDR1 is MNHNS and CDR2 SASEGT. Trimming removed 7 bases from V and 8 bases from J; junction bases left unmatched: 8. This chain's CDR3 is CASTPGLAGRDEQFF. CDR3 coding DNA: TGTGCCAGCACTCCGGGACTAGCGGGGAGAGATGAGCAGTTCTTC.

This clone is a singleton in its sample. The CDR3 is CASSHQRNQPQHF. The DNA for the CDR3 is TGTGCCAGCAGTCACCAGCGGAATCAGCCCCAGCATTTT. V and J are TRBV6-5 and TRBJ1-5; no clear D gene. V was cut by 5 bases and J by 4 bases, with 9 bases left in between. Looked up from germline, CDR1 is MNHEY and CDR2 is SVGAGI. The CDR3 is made up of 13 amino acids.

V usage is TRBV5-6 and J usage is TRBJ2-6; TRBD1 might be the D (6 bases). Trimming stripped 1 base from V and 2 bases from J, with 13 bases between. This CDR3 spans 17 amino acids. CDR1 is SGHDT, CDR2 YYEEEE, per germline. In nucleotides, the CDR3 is TGTGCCAGCAGCTTGAGGGCCTGGGGGCCTGGGGCCAACGTCCTGACTTTC. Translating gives CASSLRAWGPGANVLTF.

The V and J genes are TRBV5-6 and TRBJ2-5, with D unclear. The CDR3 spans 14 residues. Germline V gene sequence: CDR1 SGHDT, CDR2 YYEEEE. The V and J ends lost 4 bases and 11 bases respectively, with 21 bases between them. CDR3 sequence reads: CASSRHTPREEQYF. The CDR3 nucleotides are TGTGCCAGCAGCCGCCACACCCCTCGCGAGGAGCAGTACTTC. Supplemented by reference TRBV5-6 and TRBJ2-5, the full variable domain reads DAGVTQSPTHLIKTRGQQVTLRCSPKSGHDTVSWYQQALGQGPQFIFQYYEEEERQRGNFPDRFSGHQFPNYSSELNVNALLLGDSALYLCASSRHTPREEQYFGPGTRLLVL.

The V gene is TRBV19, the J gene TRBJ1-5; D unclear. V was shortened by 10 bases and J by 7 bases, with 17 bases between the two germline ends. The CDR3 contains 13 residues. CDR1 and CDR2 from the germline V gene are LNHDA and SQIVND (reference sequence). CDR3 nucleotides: TGTGCCACTACAAAGGCCCACGGGCAGCCCCAGCATTTT. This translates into CATTKAHGQPQHF. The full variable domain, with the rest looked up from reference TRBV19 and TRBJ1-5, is DGGITQSPKYLFRKEGQNVTLSCEQNLNHDAMYWYRQDPGQGLRLIYYSQIVNDFQKGDIAEGYSVSREKKESFPLTVTSAQKNPTAFYLCATTKAHGQPQHFGDGTRLSIL.

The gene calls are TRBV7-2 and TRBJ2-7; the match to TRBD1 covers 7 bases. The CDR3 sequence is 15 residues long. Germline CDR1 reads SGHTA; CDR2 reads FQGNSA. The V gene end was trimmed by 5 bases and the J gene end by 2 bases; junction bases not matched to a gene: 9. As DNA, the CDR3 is TGTGCCAGCAGCATTGTTTGGGACAGAACCTACGAGCAGTACTTC. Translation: CASSIVWDRTYEQYF.

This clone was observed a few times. CDR3 protein: CASSITLVQANTEAFF. CDR3 DNA sequence: TGTGCCAGTAGTATCACGTTAGTCCAGGCGAACACTGAAGCTTTCTTT. V is TRBV19 and J is TRBJ1-1; D is unclear. CDR3 length: 16 residues. V was trimmed by 3 bases and J by 1 base, leaving 15 bases between them. Germline assignment: CDR1 LNHDA and CDR2 SQIVND (reference sequence). Full variable domain (remainder filled in from reference TRBV19 and TRBJ1-1): DGGITQSPKYLFRKEGQNVTLSCEQNLNHDAMYWYRQDPGQGLRLIYYSQIVNDFQKGDIAEGYSVSREKKESFPLTVTSAQKNPTAFYLCASSITLVQANTEAFFGQGTRLTVV.

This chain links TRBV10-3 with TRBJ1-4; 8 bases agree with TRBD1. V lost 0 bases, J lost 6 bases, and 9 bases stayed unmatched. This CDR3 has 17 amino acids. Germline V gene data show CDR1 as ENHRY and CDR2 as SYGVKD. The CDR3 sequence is CAISESVFQGAHEKLFF. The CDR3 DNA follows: TGTGCCATCAGTGAGTCCGTTTTCCAGGGGGCGCATGAAAAACTGTTTTTT.

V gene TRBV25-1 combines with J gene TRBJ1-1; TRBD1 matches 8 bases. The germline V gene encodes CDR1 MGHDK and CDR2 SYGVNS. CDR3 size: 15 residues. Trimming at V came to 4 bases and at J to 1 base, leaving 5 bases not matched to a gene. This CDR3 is CASSAPTGENTEAFF. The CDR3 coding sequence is TGTGCCAGCAGTGCTCCGACAGGGGAGAACACTGAAGCTTTCTTT.

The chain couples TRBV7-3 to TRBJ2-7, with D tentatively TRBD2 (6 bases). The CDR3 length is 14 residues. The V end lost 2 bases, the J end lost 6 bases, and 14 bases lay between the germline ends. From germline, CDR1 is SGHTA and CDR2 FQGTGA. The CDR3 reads CASSLQPGDSEQYF. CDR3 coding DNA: TGTGCCAGCAGCTTACAACCCGGGGACTCCGAGCAGTACTTC.

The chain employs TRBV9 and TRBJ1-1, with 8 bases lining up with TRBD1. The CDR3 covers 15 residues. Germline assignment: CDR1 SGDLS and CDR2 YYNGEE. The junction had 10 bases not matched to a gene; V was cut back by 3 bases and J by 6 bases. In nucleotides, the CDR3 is TGTGCCAGCAGCGGCCCTCAGGACAGGGTGGCTGAAGCTTTCTTT. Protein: CASSGPQDRVAEAFF.

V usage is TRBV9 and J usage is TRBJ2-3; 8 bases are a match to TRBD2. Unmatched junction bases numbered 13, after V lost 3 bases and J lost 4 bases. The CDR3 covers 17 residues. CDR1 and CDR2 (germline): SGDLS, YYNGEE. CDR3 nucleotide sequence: TGTGCCAGCAGCGGCGGGGGGCGAGGACTAGCCCCAGATACGCAGTATTTT. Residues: CASSGGGRGLAPDTQYF.